A single sample is the source of the 29 T cell receptor beta chains below, sequenced in a study of OX40 agonist ivuxolimab in advanced cancers. TCRdb's copy holds only in-frame clones and misses some; the assay was immunoSEQ multiplex PCR. The profile shows about 79,000 clones, over 80% of them singletons. Source: CD4+ or CD8+ T cells sorted from blood, taken in a trial of the OX40 agonist ivuxolimab. The origin of the receptors is an adult with an advanced solid tumor such as melanoma, head and neck, liver or kidney cancer.

J is TRBJ2-7 and V is TRBV7-6, with D possibly being TRBD1 (5 bases). Germline CDR1 and CDR2: SGHVS and FNYEAQ. This CDR3 is 14 amino acids long. V gave up 0 bases and J gave up 6 bases, with 12 bases separating them. The CDR3 region has the DNA TGTGCCAGCAGCTTAGCGGGGCGACCGCTCGAGCAGTACTTC. Its translation: CASSLAGRPLEQYF.

This sequence joins TRBV9 and TRBJ2-7; no reliable D call. Germline V gene sequence: CDR1 SGDLS, CDR2 YYNGEE. V gave up 0 bases and J gave up 4 bases, with 14 bases separating them. CDR3 length equals 15 residues. The CDR3 protein is CASSVGRGGRYEQYF. In nucleotides, the CDR3 is TGTGCCAGCAGCGTAGGTCGTGGTGGTAGGTACGAGCAGTACTTC.

The J gene is TRBJ2-1, the V gene TRBV7-9, with a weak D call TRBD2 (6 bases). The V gene lost 5 bases and the J gene lost 12 bases, with 20 bases spanning the gap. The CDR3 length is 14 residues. From germline, CDR1 is SEHNR and CDR2 FQNEAQ (reference sequence). This CDR3 reads CASSRATGESWQFF. The CDR3 coding sequence is TGTGCCAGCAGCCGCGCAACGGGGGAGAGCTGGCAGTTCTTC. Supplemented by reference TRBV7-9 and TRBJ2-1, the full variable domain reads DTGVSQNPRHKITKRGQNVTFRCDPISEHNRLYWYRQTLGQGPEFLTYFQNEAQLEKSRLLSDRFSAERPKGSFSTLEIQRTEQGDSAMYLCASSRATGESWQFFGPGTRLTVL.

This sequence joins TRBV13 and TRBJ1-3; D possibly corresponds to TRBD1 (5 bases). The germline gives CDR1 PRHDT, CDR2 FYEKMQ (reference sequence). The CDR3 spans 15 residues. Trimming shortened V by 5 bases and J by 0 bases, and 11 bases separated the two germline ends. This chain's CDR3 is CASSDGGFSGNTIYF. The CDR3 nucleotides read TGTGCCAGCAGCGATGGGGGATTCTCTGGAAACACCATATATTTT.

The chain is built from TRBV28 and TRBJ2-6; TRBD1 or TRBD2 may be the D gene (5 bases each). The CDR3 runs 17 residues. Germline V gives CDR1 MDHEN, CDR2 SYDVKM. V was trimmed by 6 bases and J by 4 bases, leaving 19 bases between them. The CDR3, as DNA: TGTGCCAGCAGATCCGGGACCCTGAGTGGAGGGGCCAACGTCCTGACTTTC. Residues: CASRSGTLSGGANVLTF.

This clone was picked up one time. This rearrangement joins TRBV2 to TRBJ2-1, with 8 bases aligning to TRBD2. V lost 5 bases and J lost 3; bases outside the gene matches: 6. Germline V CDR1 and CDR2: SNHLY, FYNNEI. The CDR3 spans 15 residues. The CDR3 sequence: CASSPTSGLYNEQFF. CDR3 coding DNA: TGTGCCAGCAGTCCAACTAGCGGCCTCTACAATGAGCAGTTCTTC.

The chain combines TRBV9 with TRBJ2-1; possibly TRBD1 or TRBD2 for D (5 bases each). Germline-derived CDR1 and CDR2 are SGDLS and YYNGEE. V lost 1 base, J lost 8 bases, and 10 bases lay in between. The CDR3 contains 13 residues. CDR3 region: CASSVRGSDEQFF. For the CDR3, the DNA is TGTGCCAGCAGCGTACGGGGCTCGGATGAGCAGTTCTTC.

Only one count was recorded for this clone. The chain is built from TRBV10-3 and TRBJ2-2; a possible D gene is TRBD2 (6 bases). This CDR3 region has 15 residues. Germline V gene lookup returns CDR1 ENHRY and CDR2 SYGVKD. V lost 4 bases, J lost 5 bases, and 14 bases lay in between. CDR3 in amino acids: CAISALARETGELFF. CDR3 DNA: TGTGCCATCAGTGCCCTAGCGAGGGAGACCGGGGAGCTGTTTTTT.

This rearrangement joins TRBV7-9 to TRBJ1-3, with a weak D call TRBD1 (6 bases). The CDR3 is made up of 17 amino acids. Germline lookup yields CDR1 SEHNR and CDR2 FQNEAQ (reference sequence). The V gene lost 2 bases and the J gene lost 2 bases, with 16 bases spanning the gap. CDR3 in DNA: TGTGCCAGCAGCTTAAGGCCCAGGGGCGCCGCTGGAAACACCATATATTTT. It encodes CASSLRPRGAAGNTIYF.

The chain links TRBV5-4 to TRBJ2-7; 12 bases line up with TRBD2. The V gene's germline CDR1 is SGHNT and CDR2 YYREEE (reference sequence). This CDR3 spans 16 amino acids. V gave up 0 bases and J gave up 0 bases; unmatched junction bases: 1. CDR3 in DNA: TGTGCCAGCAGCTTGGCTAGCGGGAGGGCCTCCTACGAGCAGTACTTC. Translated, it gives CASSLASGRASYEQYF.

The chain has TRBV11-2 and TRBJ2-7, with 10 nucleotides matching TRBD1. The CDR3 is 16 residues long. Germline V gene sequence: CDR1 SGHAT, CDR2 FQNNGV. V shed 5 bases, J shed 5 bases, and the junction held 12 bases outside the gene matches. CDR3 nucleotides: TGTGCCAGCAGCCTGAATAGAAGACAGGGGGCTAACGAGCAGTACTTC. Protein product: CASSLNRRQGANEQYF.

This clone was detected only once. The V and J genes are TRBV27 and TRBJ2-2, with unresolved D. V shed 5 bases and J shed 0 bases, with 10 bases lying between them. CDR3 length: 15 residues. CDR1 MNHEY and CDR2 SMNVEV come from the germline V gene (reference sequence). DNA for the CDR3: TGTGCCAGCAGTCCCAATGGACCGAACACCGGGGAGCTGTTTTTT. Amino acids: CASSPNGPNTGELFF.

The chain combines TRBV30 with TRBJ2-5, with D perhaps TRBD2 (6 bases). This CDR3 has 14 amino acids. V was pared by 0 bases and J by 1 base, with 9 bases between. In germline, CDR1 is GTSNPN, CDR2 SVGIG (reference sequence). Written as DNA, the CDR3 is TGTGCCTGGAGTGTACGGGGGAGCCAAGAGACCCAGTACTTC. It codes for CAWSVRGSQETQYF. The full variable domain, with the rest looked up from reference TRBV30 and TRBJ2-5, is SQTIHQWPATLVQPVGSPLSLECTVEGTSNPNLYWYRQAAGRGLQLLFYSVGIGQISSEVPQNLSASRPQDRQFILSSKKLLLSDSGFYLCAWSVRGSQETQYFGPGTRLLVL.

CDR3 sequence (DNA): TGTGCCAGCAGCTTAGGGCAGACCTACAATGAGCAGTTCTTC. It encodes CASSLGQTYNEQFF. V is TRBV11-3 and J is TRBJ2-1; D is uncertain. The CDR3 has 14 residues. V was cut by 1 base and J by 2 bases, with 6 bases left in between. Germline V gives CDR1 SGHNT, CDR2 YENEEA.

The chain combines TRBV5-1 with TRBJ1-1, with D unclear. Trimming cost V 1 base and J 0 bases, with 7 bases left between them. The V gene's germline CDR1 is SGHRS and CDR2 YFSETQ. The CDR3 extends over 14 amino acids. CDR3 sequence: CASSLPSMNTEAFF. CDR3 DNA sequence: TGCGCCAGCAGCTTGCCAAGTATGAACACTGAAGCTTTCTTT. The variable domain in full, with the rest retrieved from reference TRBV5-1 and TRBJ1-1, is KAGVTQTPRYLIKTRGQQVTLSCSPISGHRSVSWYQQTPGQGLQFLFEYFSETQRNKGNFPGRFSGRQFSNSRSEMNVSTLELGDSALYLCASSLPSMNTEAFFGQGTRLTVV.

The V and J genes are TRBV28 and TRBJ2-1; 8 nucleotides match TRBD2. In germline, CDR1 is MDHEN, CDR2 SYDVKM. V dropped 4 bases and J dropped 7; count of bases not matched to a gene: 6. The CDR3 covers 14 residues. CDR3 nucleotide sequence: TGTGCCAGCAGTTCGGGAGGGCCTATGAATGAGCAGTTCTTC. Amino acids: CASSSGGPMNEQFF.

V and J are TRBV6-1 and TRBJ2-7; no clear D. There are 15 residues in the CDR3. From germline, CDR1 is MNHNS and CDR2 SASEGT. Trimming took off 0 bases at V and 3 bases at J, with 12 bases between the two ends. For the CDR3, the DNA is TGTGCCAGCAGTGAAGCTCGAGCCGCGATCTACGAGCAGTACTTC. Encoded protein: CASSEARAAIYEQYF.

The chain joins TRBV7-8 to TRBJ2-3, with a weak D call TRBD2 (5 bases). This CDR3 comprises 16 residues. V gave up 2 bases and J gave up 0 bases, with 12 bases separating them. Germline CDR1 SGHVS, CDR2 FQNEAQ. Written as DNA, the CDR3 is TGTGCCAGCAGCTTAAGGTCGCGGACTAGCACAGATACGCAGTATTTT. Its protein is CASSLRSRTSTDTQYF.

This chain connects TRBV7-2 to TRBJ2-2, with D possibly being TRBD1 or TRBD2 (5 bases each). V dropped 10 bases and J dropped 5 bases, with 14 bases sitting between them. There are 13 residues in the CDR3. CDR1 and CDR2 from the germline V gene are SGHTA and FQGNSA. CDR3 nucleotides: TGTGCCACACAGGAGGCCGCGACCGGGGAGCTGTTTTTT. This encodes CATQEAATGELFF.

The chain employs TRBV15 and TRBJ2-1; a possible D gene is TRBD2 (6 bases). V gave up 0 bases and J gave up 8 bases, with 11 bases separating them. This CDR3 is built from 14 residues. Germline values: CDR1 LNHNV, CDR2 YYDKDF (reference sequence). The CDR3 nucleotides read TGTGCCACCAGCAGAGACGCGGGATCGGATGAGCAGTTCTTC. Translation gives CATSRDAGSDEQFF.

CDR3 sequence (DNA): TGTGCCAGCAGCTTGTCGGTCGGAAGCCAGAATGAGCAGTTCTTC. Its translation: CASSLSVGSQNEQFF. This rearrangement joins TRBV5-5 to TRBJ2-1, with D unresolved. The germline gives CDR1 SGHKS, CDR2 YYEKEE (reference sequence). V was trimmed by 1 base and J by 7 bases, leaving 15 bases between them. The CDR3 is 15 residues long.

The V gene is TRBV19, the J gene TRBJ1-2; TRBD1 aligns across 7 bases. Trimming removed 2 bases from V and 4 bases from J; junction bases left unmatched: 4. This CDR3 is 14 amino acids long. The germline V gene has CDR1 LNHDA and CDR2 SQIVND (reference sequence). The CDR3 DNA reads as TGTGCCAGTAGTATAAATGACAGGGCCTATGGCTACACCTTC. Amino acid sequence: CASSINDRAYGYTF.

The gene calls are TRBV19 and TRBJ2-1; D unresolved. The germline V gene encodes CDR1 LNHDA and CDR2 SQIVND (reference sequence). The V end lost 5 bases, the J end lost 0 bases, and 11 bases lay between the germline ends. CDR3 length equals 15 residues. Written as DNA, the CDR3 is TGTGCCAGTAGTCCGCAGCTTGGCTCCTACAATGAGCAGTTCTTC. Its translation is CASSPQLGSYNEQFF. Combining the CDR3 with reference TRBV19 and TRBJ2-1 gives the whole variable domain DGGITQSPKYLFRKEGQNVTLSCEQNLNHDAMYWYRQDPGQGLRLIYYSQIVNDFQKGDIAEGYSVSREKKESFPLTVTSAQKNPTAFYLCASSPQLGSYNEQFFGPGTRLTVL.

The chain is built from TRBV7-2 and TRBJ1-2, with a tentative D call TRBD1 (6 bases). The CDR3 extends over 13 amino acids. Germline V gene sequence: CDR1 SGHTA, CDR2 FQGNSA. The V gene lost 1 base and the J gene lost 8 bases, with 11 bases spanning the gap. The CDR3 bases are TGTGCCAGCAGCTTAGACAGGGTACGAGGCTACACCTTC. Translation gives CASSLDRVRGYTF.

The chain recombines TRBV10-3 with TRBJ1-5; D possibly corresponds to TRBD1 (6 bases). V dropped 3 bases and J dropped 7 bases, with 16 bases sitting between them. The germline gives CDR1 ENHRY, CDR2 SYGVKD. The length of the CDR3 is 15 residues. The CDR3: CAISDGPRGEQPQHF. In DNA, the CDR3 is TGTGCCATCAGTGACGGACCGAGGGGGGAACAGCCCCAGCATTTT.

This clone appeared a single time. The V gene is TRBV10-3, the J gene TRBJ2-1; D is possibly TRBD2 (5 bases). From germline, CDR1 is ENHRY and CDR2 SYGVKD. The CDR3 covers 17 residues. The ends were cut back, 2 bases at V and 4 bases at J, with 18 bases in the middle. CDR3 sequence (DNA): TGTGCCATCAGTGAGGCCCAGTTACTAGTAAGTTACAATGAGCAGTTCTTC. Translating gives CAISEAQLLVSYNEQFF.

This clone was found a few times. The chain links TRBV29-1 to TRBJ1-2; TRBD1 matches at 7 bases. V shed 6 bases, J shed 3 bases, and the junction held 7 bases outside the gene matches. Germline CDR1 and CDR2: SQVTM and ANQGSEA. This CDR3 is 13 amino acids long. The chain's CDR3 is CSVVDRAYYGYTF. The CDR3 bases are TGCAGCGTAGTCGACAGGGCTTACTATGGCTACACCTTC.

This rearrangement joins TRBV19 to TRBJ2-7, with 8 bases identical to TRBD1. In germline, CDR1 is LNHDA, CDR2 SQIVND (reference sequence). J lost 4 bases, V lost 5 bases, and 13 bases had no gene match. This CDR3 region has 16 residues. CDR3 DNA: TGTGCCAGTAGTGCCCCTAACAGGGGGGCTTCTTACGAGCAGTACTTC. As protein: CASSAPNRGASYEQYF.

CDR3 DNA sequence: TGTGCCAGCAGCTTCGCAGGTATCTCCTACAATGAGCAGTTCTTC. It encodes CASSFAGISYNEQFF. The V call is TRBV11-2, the J call TRBJ2-1, with D hard to call. V lost 3 bases and J 0 bases, leaving 9 bases between the germline ends. Germline V lookup: CDR1 SGHAT, CDR2 FQNNGV. The CDR3 extends over 15 amino acids.